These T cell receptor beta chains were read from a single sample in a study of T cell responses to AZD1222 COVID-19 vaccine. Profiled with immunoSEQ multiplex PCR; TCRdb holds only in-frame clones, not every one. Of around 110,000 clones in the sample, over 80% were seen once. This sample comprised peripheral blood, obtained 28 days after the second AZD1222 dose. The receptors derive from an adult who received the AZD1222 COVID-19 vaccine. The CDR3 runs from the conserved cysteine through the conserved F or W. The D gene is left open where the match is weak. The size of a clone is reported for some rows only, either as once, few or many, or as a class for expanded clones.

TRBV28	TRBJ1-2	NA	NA	TGTGCCAGCAGTTTCGAGGGGTTGGATGGCTACACCTTC	CASSFEGLDGYTF
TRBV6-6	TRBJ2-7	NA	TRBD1	TGTGCCAGCAGTGGGACAGGGAGCGAGCAGTACTTC	CASSGTGSEQYF
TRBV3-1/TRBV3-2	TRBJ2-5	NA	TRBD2	TGTGCCAGCAGCCAAGAGGCTAGCGGGGCGGTTGTCCAGTACTTC	CASSQEASGAVVQYF
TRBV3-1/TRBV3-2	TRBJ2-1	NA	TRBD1	TGTGCCAGCAGCCCTACGACAGGGAGCAATGAGCAGTTCTTC	CASSPTTGSNEQFF
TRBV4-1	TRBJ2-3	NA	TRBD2	TGCGCCAGCAGCCTCGGACTAGCGGGGAATACGCAGTATTTT	CASSLGLAGNTQYF
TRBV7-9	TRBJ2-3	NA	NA	TGTGCCAGCAGCCCTAGCGCGGGGACACGCACAGATACGCAGTATTTT	CASSPSAGTRTDTQYF
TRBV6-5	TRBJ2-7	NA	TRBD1	TGTGCCAGCAGACATAACCGGGACAGTACCTACGAGCAGTACTTC	CASRHNRDSTYEQYF
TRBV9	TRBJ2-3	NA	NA	TGTGCCAGCAGCGTAGGGGTAGATACGCAGTATTTT	CASSVGVDTQYF
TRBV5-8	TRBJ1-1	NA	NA	TGTGCCAGCAGCAATCCGGGACGTGGGACCACTGAAGCTTTCTTT	CASSNPGRGTTEAFF
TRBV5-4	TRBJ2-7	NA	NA	TGTGCCAGCAGCTTGGAAAGGTACGAGCAGTACTTC	CASSLERYEQYF
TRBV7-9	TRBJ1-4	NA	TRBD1	TGTGCCAGCAGCTTCCAGGGGGAAGTAGTTGAAAAACTGTTTTTT	CASSFQGEVVEKLFF
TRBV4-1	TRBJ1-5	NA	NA	TGCGCCAGCAGCCAAGATAGTAATCAGCCCCAGCATTTT	CASSQDSNQPQHF
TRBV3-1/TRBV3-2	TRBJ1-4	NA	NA	TGTGCCAGCAGCCGATGTGACGGAAAACTGTTTTTT	CASSRCDGKLFF
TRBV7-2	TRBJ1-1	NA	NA	TGTGCCAGCAGCTTAGGGGTGGGAATGAACACTGAAGCTTTCTTT	CASSLGVGMNTEAFF
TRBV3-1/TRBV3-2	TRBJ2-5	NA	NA	TGTGCCAGCAGCCAAGACCCGGGCTATCAGCAGACCCAGTACTTC	CASSQDPGYQQTQYF
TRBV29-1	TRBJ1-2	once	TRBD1	TGCAGCGCCCCGGGACAGGGTTTTGGCTACACCTTC	CSAPGQGFGYTF
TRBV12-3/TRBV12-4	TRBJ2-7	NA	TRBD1	TGTGCCAGCGAAGGGACAGGGTACGAGCAGTACTTC	CASEGTGYEQYF
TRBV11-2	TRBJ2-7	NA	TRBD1	TGTGCCAGCAGCTTAGGCAGGGGGTACGAGCAGTACTTC	CASSLGRGYEQYF
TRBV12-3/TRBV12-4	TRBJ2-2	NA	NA	TGTGCCAGTTTGGACACGAACACCGGGGAGCTGTTTTTT	CASLDTNTGELFF
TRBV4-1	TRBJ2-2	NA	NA	TGCGCCAGCAGCCAAGAGGGGCCCCCTTCTAGGACTGGGGAGCTGTTTTTT	CASSQEGPPSRTGELFF
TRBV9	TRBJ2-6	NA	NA	TGTGCCAGCAGCGTACGCCGGGATTCTGGGGCCAACGTCCTGACTTTC	CASSVRRDSGANVLTF
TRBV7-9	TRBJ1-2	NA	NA	TGTGCCAGCAGCTTAGGGACAGCCCGCGGCTACACCTTC	CASSLGTARGYTF
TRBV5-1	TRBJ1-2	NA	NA	TGCGCCAGCAGCCGCGCTGAGATTAACTATGGCTACACCTTC	CASSRAEINYGYTF
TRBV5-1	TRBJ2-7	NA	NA	TGCGCCAGCAGGGCCGGGGGCGTCTACTACGAGCAGTACTTC	CASRAGGVYYEQYF
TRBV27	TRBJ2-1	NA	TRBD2	TGTGCCAGCAGCCCCCCAGCGGGAGGGAGGGGGCGGCAGTTCTTC	CASSPPAGGRGRQFF
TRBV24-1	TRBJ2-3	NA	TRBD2	TGTGCCACCAGTGACCCTGTAAAATGGACTAGCGGGGCTGGGCCGACAGATACGCAGTATTTT	CATSDPVKWTSGAGPTDTQYF
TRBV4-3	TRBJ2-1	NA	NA	TGCGCCAGCAGCCCGGAGGGTCTAGCGATTGAGCAGTTCTTC	CASSPEGLAIEQFF
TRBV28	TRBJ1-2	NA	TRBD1	TGTGCCAGCAGAGCTGACAGGGGGATCGGCTACACCTTC	CASRADRGIGYTF
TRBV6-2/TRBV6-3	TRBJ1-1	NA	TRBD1	TGTGCCAGCAGTTACCCCTTGGGACAGGTGAACACTGAAGCTTTCTTT	CASSYPLGQVNTEAFF
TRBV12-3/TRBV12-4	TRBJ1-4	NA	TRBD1	TGTGCCAGCGGACAGGGGGCTGAGGAAAAACTGTTTTTT	CASGQGAEEKLFF
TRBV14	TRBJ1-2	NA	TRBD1	TGTGCCAGCAGCCAAGATCTGATGAGGACAGGGCTTAACTATGGCTACACCTTC	CASSQDLMRTGLNYGYTF
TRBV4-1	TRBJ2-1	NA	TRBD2	TGCGCCAGCAGCCAAGAAGGGACTAGCGGGGGGGCTAGAAATGAGCAGTTCTTC	CASSQEGTSGGARNEQFF
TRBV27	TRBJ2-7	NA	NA	TGTGCCAGCAGTTCAGTAGGGTTACCCTCCTACGAGCAGTACTTC	CASSSVGLPSYEQYF
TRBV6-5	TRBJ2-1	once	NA	TGTGCCAGCACGGCGGGGGCGAATTCCTACAATGAGCAGTTCTTC	CASTAGANSYNEQFF
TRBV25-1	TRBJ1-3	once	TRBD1	TGTGCCAGCAGTGAAGGACAGGGGAGCGGAAACACCATATATTTT	CASSEGQGSGNTIYF
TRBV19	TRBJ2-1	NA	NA	TGTGCCAGTAGTATACACAATGAGCAGTTCTTC	CASSIHNEQFF
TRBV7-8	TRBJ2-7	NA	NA	TGTGCCAGCAGCCCGCGCCGGCTTCAACCCTCCTACGAGCAGTACTTC	CASSPRRLQPSYEQYF
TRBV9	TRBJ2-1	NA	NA	TGTGCCAGCAGCGTAGTTCCACAGGGAGTCCCCCAGCAGTTCTTC	CASSVVPQGVPQQFF
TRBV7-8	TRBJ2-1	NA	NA	TGTGCCAGCAGCTTAGCGGTAGCAACCCTCCTGGAGCAGTTCTTC	CASSLAVATLLEQFF
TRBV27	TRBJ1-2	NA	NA	TGTGCCAGCAGTTCCCCACAGGGATATGGCTACACCTTC	CASSSPQGYGYTF
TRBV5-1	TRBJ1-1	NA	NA	TGCGCCAGCAGCCCAGGTCCCTCCACTGAAGCTTTCTTT	CASSPGPSTEAFF
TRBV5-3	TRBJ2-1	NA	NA	TGTGCCAGAAGCTCCCCGGGGAACGGAAATGAGCAGTTCTTC	CARSSPGNGNEQFF
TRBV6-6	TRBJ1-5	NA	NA	TGTGCCAGCAGTTACGAACCGATCAATCAGCCCCAGCATTTT	CASSYEPINQPQHF
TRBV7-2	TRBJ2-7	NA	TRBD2	TGTGCCAGCAGCTTAGCGCTGACTAGCGGATACGAGCAGTACTTC	CASSLALTSGYEQYF